This T cell receptor beta chain was profiled in a study of beta chain features in type 1 diabetes. Germline CDR1 SGDLS, CDR2 YYNGEE. The CDR3 is 15 residues long. Trimming left V 0 bases short and J 1 base short, with 7 bases between. The entirety of the isolated RNA underwent reverse transcription, so expressed TCRB transcripts were sequenced. Produced via immunoSEQ multiplex PCR; TCRdb's table is partial and in-frame only. The data show 450,000 to 550,000 clones, with roughly 30% seen just once and almost 0.065% held by the top ten. This clone was detected a few times. What it binds is unknown. The identical CDR3 is also encoded by other nucleotide sequences in the sample. Cell sorting via CD45RO/CCR7/CD25/CD127/CD95/CD27 was performed to obtain CD4+ naive, central memory, regulatory and stem cell-like memory cells. General study points: The analysis here could not establish whether HLA type shapes TCRB rearrangement.

The TCR comes from a man aged 18 to 30 in good health. This sequence joins TRBV9 and TRBJ2-2; D unresolved. Sample: naive CD4+ T cells from blood. CDR3 in amino acids: CASSVEAGNTGELFF. The CDR3, as DNA: TGTGCCAGCAGCGTAGAGGCAGGGAACACCGGGGAGCTGTTTTTT.